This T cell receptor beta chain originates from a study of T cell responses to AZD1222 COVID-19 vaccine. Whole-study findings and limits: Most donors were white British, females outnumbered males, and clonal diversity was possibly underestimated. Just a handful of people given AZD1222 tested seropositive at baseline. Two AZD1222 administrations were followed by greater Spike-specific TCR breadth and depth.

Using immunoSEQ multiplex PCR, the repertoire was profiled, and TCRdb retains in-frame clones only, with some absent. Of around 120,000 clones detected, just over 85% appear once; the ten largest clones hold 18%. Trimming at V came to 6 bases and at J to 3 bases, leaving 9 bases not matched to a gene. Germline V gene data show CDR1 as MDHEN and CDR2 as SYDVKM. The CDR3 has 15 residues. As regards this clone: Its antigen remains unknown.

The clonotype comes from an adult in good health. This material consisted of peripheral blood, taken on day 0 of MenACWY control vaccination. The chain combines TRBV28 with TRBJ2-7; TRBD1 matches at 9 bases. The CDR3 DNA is TGTGCCAGCAGCTTGCCCGGGACAGGGCGCTACGAGCAGTACTTC. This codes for CASSLPGTGRYEQYF.